This T cell receptor (beta chain) comes out of a study of blood T cell repertoires in COVID-19. Produced via immunoSEQ multiplex PCR; TCRdb's table is partial and in-frame only. This table has over 200,000 clones, around 83% appearing once. This clone has just a few counts. CDR1 is SGDLS and CDR2 is YYNGEE in the germline V gene. This CDR3 contains 14 residues. Trimming took 4 bases from V and 4 from J, leaving 12 bases between them. The sequenced material came from peripheral blood. This TCR derives from a man aged 80 or over with acute or convalescent COVID-19. The chain employs TRBV9 and TRBJ1-3, with a possible D match to TRBD1 (6 bases). For the CDR3, the DNA is TGTGCCAGCAGCAGTACAGGGAGAGGAAACACCATATATTTT. Translated: CASSSTGRGNTIYF.